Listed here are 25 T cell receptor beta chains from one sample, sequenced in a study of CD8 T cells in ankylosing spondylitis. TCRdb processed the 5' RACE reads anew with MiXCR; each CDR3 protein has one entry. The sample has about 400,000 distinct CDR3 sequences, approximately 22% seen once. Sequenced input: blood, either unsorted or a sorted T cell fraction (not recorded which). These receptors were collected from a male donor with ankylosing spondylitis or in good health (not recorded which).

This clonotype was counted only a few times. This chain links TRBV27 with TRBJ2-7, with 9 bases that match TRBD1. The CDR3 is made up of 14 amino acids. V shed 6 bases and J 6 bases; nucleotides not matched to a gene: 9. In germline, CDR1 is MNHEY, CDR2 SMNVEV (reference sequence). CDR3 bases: TGTGCCAGCAGCCCCCGGGACAGGGCATCCGAGCAGTACTTC. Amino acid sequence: CASSPRDRASEQYF.

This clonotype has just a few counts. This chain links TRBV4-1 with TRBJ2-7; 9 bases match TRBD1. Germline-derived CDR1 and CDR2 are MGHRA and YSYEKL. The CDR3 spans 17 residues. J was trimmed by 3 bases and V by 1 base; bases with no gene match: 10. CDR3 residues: CASSQGGGTGRLYEQYF. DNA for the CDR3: TGCGCCAGCAGCCAAGGGGGGGGGACAGGGAGGCTCTACGAGCAGTACTTC.

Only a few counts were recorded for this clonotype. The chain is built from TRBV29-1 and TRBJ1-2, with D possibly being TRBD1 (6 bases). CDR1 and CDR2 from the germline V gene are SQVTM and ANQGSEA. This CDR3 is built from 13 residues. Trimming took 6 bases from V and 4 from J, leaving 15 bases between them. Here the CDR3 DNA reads TGCAGCGTCCCCGCGGGGGGCCTCTATGGCTACACCTTC. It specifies CSVPAGGLYGYTF.

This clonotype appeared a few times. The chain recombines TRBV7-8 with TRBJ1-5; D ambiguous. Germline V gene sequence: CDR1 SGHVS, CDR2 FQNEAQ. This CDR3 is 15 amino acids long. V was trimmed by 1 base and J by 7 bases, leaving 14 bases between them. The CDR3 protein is CASSLGFGYGQPQHF. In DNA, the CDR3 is TGTGCCAGCAGCTTAGGATTTGGGTATGGGCAGCCCCAGCATTTT.

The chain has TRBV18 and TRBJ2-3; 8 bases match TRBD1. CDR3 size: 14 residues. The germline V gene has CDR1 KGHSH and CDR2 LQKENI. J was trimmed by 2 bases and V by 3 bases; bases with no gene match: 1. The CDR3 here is CASSPTGVTDTQYF. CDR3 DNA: TGTGCCAGCTCACCGACAGGGGTCACAGATACGCAGTATTTT.

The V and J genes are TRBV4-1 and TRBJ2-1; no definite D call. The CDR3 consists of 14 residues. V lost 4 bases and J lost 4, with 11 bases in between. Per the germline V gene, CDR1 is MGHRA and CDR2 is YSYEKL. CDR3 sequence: CASSPRTVYNEQFF. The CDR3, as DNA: TGCGCCAGCAGCCCCCGGACCGTTTACAATGAGCAGTTCTTC.

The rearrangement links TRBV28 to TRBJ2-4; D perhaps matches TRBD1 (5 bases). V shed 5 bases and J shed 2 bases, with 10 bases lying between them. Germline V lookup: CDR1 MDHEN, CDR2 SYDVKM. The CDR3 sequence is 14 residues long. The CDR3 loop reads CASSAGSSKNIQYF. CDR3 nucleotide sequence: TGTGCCAGCAGTGCAGGGTCCTCCAAAAACATTCAGTACTTC.

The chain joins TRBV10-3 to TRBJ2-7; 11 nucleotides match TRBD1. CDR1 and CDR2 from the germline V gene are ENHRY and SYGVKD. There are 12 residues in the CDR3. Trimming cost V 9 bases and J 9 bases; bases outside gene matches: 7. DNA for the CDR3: TGTGCCATACCGGGACAGGGGGGCGGGCAGTACTTC. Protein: CAIPGQGGGQYF.

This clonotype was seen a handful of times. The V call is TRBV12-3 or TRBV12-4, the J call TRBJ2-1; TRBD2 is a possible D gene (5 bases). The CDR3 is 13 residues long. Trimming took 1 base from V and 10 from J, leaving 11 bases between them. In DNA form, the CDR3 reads TGTGCCAGCAGTTTAGGACCGAGAGGGGAGCAGTTCTTC. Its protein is CASSLGPRGEQFF.

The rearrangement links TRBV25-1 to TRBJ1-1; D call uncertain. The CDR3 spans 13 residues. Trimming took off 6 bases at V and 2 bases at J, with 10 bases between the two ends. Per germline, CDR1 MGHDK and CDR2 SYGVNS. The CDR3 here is CASSQSTNTEAFF. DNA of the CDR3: TGTGCCAGCAGCCAGTCTACAAACACTGAAGCTTTCTTT.

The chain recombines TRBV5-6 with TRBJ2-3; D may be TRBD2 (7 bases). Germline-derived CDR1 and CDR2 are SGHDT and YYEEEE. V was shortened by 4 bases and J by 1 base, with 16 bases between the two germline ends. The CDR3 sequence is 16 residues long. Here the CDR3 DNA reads TGTGCCAGCAGCCCCACCGGGGGGCCCGGCACAGATACGCAGTATTTT. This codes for CASSPTGGPGTDTQYF.

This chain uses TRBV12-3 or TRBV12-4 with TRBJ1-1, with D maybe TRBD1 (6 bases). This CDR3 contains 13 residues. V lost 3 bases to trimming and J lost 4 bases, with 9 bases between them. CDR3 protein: CASSFGGPTEAFF. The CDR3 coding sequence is TGTGCCAGCAGTTTTGGGGGGCCCACTGAAGCTTTCTTT.

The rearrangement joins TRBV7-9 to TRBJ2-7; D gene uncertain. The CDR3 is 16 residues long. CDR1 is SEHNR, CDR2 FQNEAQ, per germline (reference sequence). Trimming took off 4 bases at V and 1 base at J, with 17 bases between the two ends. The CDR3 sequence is CASSWTQSLGSYEQYF. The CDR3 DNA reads TGTGCCAGCAGCTGGACCCAGTCCCTAGGGTCCTACGAGCAGTACTTC.

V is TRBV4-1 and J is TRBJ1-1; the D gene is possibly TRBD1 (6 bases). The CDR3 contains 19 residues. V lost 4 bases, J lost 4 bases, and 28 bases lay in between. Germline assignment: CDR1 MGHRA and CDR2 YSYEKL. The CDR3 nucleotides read TGCGCCAGCAGCCGCCAGAGGTATGGGGTCAGGGGAGTGAGCACTGAAGCTTTCTTT. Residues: CASSRQRYGVRGVSTEAFF.

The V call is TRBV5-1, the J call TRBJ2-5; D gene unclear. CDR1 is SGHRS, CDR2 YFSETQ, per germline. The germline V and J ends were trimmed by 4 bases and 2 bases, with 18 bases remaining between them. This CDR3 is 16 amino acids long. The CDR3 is CASSPADGFPQETQYF. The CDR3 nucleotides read TGCGCCAGCAGCCCCGCCGACGGGTTCCCTCAAGAGACCCAGTACTTC.

CDR3 sequence: CASRHPRLAGTNEQFF. DNA of the CDR3: TGTGCCAGCAGACACCCAAGACTAGCGGGGACAAATGAGCAGTTCTTC. This sequence joins TRBV28 and TRBJ2-1; TRBD2 matches at 11 bases. There are 16 residues in the CDR3. Germline V gene data show CDR1 as MDHEN and CDR2 as SYDVKM. With V trimmed by 6 bases and J by 7 bases, 11 bases remained unmatched.

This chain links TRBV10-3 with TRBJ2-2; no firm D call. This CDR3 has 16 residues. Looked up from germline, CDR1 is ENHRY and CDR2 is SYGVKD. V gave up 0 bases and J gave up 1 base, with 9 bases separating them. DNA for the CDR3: TGTGCCATCAGTGAGTCGAGTCGGTTGAACACCGGGGAGCTGTTTTTT. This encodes CAISESSRLNTGELFF.

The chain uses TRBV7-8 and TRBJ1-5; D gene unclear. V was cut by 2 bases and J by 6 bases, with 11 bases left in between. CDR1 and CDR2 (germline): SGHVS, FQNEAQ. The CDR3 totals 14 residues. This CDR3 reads CASSLRRVGQPQHF. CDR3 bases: TGTGCCAGCAGCTTAAGGCGTGTCGGTCAGCCCCAGCATTTT.

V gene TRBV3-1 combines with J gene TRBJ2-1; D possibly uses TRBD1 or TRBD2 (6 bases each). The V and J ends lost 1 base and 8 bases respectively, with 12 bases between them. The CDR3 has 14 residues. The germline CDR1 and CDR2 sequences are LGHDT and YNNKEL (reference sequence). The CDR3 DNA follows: TGTGCCAGCAGCCAAGCCGGGGGCGTCGATGAGCAGTTCTTC. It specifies CASSQAGGVDEQFF.

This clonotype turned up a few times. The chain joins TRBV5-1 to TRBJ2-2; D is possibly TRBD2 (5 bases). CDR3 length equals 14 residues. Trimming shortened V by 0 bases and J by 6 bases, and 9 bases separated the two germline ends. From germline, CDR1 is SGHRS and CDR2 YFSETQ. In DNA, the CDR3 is TGCGCCAGCAGCTTGGAAGAGGGTTCCGGGGAGCTGTTTTTT. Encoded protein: CASSLEEGSGELFF.

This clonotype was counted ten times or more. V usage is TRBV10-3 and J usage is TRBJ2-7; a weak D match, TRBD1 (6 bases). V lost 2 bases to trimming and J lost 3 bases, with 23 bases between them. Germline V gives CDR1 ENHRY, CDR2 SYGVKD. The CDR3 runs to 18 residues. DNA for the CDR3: TGTGCCATCAGTGAGGGGTTCGGACAGCCTGAAATCCTCTACGAGCAGTACTTC. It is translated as CAISEGFGQPEILYEQYF.

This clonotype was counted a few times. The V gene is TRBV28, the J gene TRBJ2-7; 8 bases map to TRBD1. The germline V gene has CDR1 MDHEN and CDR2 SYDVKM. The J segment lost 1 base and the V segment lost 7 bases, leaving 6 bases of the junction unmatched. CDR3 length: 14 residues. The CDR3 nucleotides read TGTGCCAGCAATGGACAGGGATGGTCCTACGAGCAGTACTTC. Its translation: CASNGQGWSYEQYF.

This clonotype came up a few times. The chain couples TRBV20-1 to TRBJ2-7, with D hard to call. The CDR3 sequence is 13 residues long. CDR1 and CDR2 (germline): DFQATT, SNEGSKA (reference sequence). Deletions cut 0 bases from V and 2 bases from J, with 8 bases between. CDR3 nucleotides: TGCAGTGCTAGAGACCCAGAGACCTACGAGCAGTACTTC. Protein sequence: CSARDPETYEQYF.

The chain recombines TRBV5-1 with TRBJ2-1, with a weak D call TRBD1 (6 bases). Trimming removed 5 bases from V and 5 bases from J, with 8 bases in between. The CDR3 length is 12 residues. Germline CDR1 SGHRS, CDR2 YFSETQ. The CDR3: CASRQGHNEQFF. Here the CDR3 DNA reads TGCGCCAGCAGACAGGGTCACAATGAGCAGTTCTTC.

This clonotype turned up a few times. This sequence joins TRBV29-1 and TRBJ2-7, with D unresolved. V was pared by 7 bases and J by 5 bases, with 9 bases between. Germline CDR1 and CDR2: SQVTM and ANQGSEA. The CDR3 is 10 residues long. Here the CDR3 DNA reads TGCAGCGCTATCAGAGACGAGCAGTACTTC. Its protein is CSAIRDEQYF.